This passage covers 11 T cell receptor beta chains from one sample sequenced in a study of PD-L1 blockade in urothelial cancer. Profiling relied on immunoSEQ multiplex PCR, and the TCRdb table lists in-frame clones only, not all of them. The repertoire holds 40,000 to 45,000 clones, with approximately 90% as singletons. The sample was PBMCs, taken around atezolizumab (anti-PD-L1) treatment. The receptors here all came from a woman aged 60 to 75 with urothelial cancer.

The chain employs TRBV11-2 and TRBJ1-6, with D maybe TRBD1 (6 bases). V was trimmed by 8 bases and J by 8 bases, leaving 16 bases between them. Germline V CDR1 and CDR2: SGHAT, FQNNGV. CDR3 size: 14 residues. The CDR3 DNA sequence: TGTGCCAGCGCCTTCGGACAGAGGGATTCACCCCTCCACTTT. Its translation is CASAFGQRDSPLHF.

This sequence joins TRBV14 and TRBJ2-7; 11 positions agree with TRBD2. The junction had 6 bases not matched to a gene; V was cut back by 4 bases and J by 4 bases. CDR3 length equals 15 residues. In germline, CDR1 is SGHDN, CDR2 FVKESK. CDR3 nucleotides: TGTGCCAGCAGCCGGCTAGCGGGAGGAATGTACGAGCAGTACTTC. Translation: CASSRLAGGMYEQYF.

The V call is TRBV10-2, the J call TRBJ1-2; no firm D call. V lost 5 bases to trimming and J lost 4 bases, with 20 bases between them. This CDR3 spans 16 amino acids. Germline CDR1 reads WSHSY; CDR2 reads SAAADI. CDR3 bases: TGCGCCAGCAGTCAACGGCCCCCAGGTTCGAGCTATGGCTACACCTTC. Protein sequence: CASSQRPPGSSYGYTF.

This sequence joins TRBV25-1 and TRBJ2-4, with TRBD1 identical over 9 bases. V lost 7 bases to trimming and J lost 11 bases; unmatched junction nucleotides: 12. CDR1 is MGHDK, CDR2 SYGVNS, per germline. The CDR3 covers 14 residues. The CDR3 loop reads CASIGWDRDWVQYF. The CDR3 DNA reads TGTGCCAGCATCGGTTGGGACAGGGATTGGGTTCAGTACTTC.

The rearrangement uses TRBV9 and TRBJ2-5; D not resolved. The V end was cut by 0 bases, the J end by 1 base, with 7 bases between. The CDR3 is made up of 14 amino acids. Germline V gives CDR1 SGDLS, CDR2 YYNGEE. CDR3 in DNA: TGTGCCAGCAGCGTAGGTCGTAGCCAAGAGACCCAGTACTTC. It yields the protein CASSVGRSQETQYF.

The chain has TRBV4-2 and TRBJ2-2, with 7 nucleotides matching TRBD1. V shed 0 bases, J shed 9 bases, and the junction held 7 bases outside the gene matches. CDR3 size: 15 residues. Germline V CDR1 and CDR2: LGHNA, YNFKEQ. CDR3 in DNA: TGTGCCAGCAGCCAAGACCGAGGGGGCGATCGGGAGCTGTTTTTT. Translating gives CASSQDRGGDRELFF.

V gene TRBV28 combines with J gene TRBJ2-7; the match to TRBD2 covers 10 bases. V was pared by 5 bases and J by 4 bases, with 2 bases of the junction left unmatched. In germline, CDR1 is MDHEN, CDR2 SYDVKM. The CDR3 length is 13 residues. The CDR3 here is CASSDSGRYEQYF. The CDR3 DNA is TGTGCCAGCAGTGATAGCGGGAGGTACGAGCAGTACTTC.

Here the CDR3 DNA reads TGTGCCAGCATGTTCGGGAGGAACACTGAAGCTTTCTTT. Protein sequence: CASMFGRNTEAFF. This chain uses TRBV2 with TRBJ1-1; D unresolved. The CDR3 has 13 residues. Looked up from germline, CDR1 is SNHLY and CDR2 is FYNNEI. The V and J ends lost 7 bases and 1 base respectively, with 10 bases between them.

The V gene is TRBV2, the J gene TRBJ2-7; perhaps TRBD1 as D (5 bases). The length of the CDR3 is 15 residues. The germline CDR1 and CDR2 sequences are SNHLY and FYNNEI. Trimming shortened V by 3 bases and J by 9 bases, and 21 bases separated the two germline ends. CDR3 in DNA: TGTGCCAGCAGTGAGACGGACACCCGGATCTCGGGGCAGTACTTC. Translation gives CASSETDTRISGQYF.

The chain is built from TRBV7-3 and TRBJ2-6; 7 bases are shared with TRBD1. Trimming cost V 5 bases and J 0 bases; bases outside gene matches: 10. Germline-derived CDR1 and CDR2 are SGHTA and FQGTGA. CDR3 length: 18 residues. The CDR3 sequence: CASSRDRAPHSGANVLTF. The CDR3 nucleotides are TGTGCCAGCAGCAGAGACAGGGCTCCACACTCTGGGGCCAACGTCCTGACTTTC.

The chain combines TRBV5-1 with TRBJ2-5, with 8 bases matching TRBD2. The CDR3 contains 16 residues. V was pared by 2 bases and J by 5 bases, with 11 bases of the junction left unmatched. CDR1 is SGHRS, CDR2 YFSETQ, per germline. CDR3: CASSFSPNSGKETQYF. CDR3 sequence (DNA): TGCGCCAGCAGCTTTTCCCCTAATAGCGGGAAGGAGACCCAGTACTTC.